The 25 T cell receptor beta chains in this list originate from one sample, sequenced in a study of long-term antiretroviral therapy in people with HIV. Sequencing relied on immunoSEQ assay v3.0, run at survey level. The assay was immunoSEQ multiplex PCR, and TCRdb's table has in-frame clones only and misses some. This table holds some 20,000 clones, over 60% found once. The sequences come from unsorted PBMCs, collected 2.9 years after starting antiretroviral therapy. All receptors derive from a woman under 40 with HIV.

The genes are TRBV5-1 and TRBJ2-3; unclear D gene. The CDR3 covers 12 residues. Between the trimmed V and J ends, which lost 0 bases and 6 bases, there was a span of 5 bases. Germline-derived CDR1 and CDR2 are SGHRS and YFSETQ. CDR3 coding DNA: TGCGCCAGCAGCTTGGTGGTGGATACGCAGTATTTT. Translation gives CASSLVVDTQYF.

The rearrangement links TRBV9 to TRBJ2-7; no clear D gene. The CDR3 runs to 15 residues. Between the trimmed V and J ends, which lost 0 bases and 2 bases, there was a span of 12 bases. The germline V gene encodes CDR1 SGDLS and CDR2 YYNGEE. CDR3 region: CASSVAWDPTYEQYF. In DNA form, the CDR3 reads TGTGCCAGCAGCGTAGCCTGGGATCCAACCTACGAGCAGTACTTC.

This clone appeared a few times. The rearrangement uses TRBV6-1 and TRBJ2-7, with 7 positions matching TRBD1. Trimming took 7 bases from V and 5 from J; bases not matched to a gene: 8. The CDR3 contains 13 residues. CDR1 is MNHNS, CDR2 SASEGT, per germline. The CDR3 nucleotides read TGTGCCAGCACCAAATCGGGGACAGACGAGCAGTACGTC. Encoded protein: CASTKSGTDEQYV.

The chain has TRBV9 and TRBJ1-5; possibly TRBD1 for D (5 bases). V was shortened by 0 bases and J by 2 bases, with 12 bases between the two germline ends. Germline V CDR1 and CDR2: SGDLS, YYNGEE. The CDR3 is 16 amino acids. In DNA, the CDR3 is TGTGCCAGCAGCGTAGGGGGCCTCGAAGGCAATCAGCCCCAGCATTTT. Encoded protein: CASSVGGLEGNQPQHF. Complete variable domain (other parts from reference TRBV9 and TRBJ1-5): DSGVTQTPKHLITATGQRVTLRCSPRSGDLSVYWYQQSLDQGLQFLIQYYNGEERAKGNILERFSAQQFPDLHSELNLSSLELGDSALYFCASSVGGLEGNQPQHFGDGTRLSIL.

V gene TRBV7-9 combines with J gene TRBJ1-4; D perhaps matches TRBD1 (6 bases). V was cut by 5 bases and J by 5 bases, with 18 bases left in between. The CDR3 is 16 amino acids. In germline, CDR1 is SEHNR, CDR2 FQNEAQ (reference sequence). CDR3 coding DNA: TGTGCCAGCAGCCCTCGGACAGAATCCAAAAATGAAAAACTGTTTTTT. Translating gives CASSPRTESKNEKLFF.

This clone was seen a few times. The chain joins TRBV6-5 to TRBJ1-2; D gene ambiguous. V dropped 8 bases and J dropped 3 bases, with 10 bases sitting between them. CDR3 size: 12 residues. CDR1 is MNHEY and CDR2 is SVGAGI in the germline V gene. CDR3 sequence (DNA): TGTGCCAGCCACGGTCTTGACTATGGCTACACCTTC. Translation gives CASHGLDYGYTF.

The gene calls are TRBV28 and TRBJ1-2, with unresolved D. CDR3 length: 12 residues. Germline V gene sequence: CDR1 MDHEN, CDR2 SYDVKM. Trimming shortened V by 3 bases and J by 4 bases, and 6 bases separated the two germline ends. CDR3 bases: TGTGCCAGCAGTTTTAAAGGCTATGGCTACACCTTC. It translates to CASSFKGYGYTF.

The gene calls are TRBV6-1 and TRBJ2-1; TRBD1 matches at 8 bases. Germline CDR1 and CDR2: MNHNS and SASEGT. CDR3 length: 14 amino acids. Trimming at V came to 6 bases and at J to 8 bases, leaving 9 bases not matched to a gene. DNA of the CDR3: TGTGCCAGCAGAGAGGACAGGGTGATGCATGAGCAGTTCTTC. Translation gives CASREDRVMHEQFF.

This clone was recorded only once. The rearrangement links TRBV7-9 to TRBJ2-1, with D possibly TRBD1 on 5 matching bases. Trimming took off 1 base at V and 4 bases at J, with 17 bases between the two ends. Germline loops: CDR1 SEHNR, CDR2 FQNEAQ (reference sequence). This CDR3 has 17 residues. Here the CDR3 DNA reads TGTGCCAGCAGCTTAGATCGGCAGGGAAGTTCGTACAATGAGCAGTTCTTC. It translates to CASSLDRQGSSYNEQFF.

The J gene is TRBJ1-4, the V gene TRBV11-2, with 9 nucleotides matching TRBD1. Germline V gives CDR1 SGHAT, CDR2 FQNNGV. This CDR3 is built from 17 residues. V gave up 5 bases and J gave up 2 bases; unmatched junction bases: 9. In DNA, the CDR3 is TGTGCCAGCAGCGTCCATACAGGGGGCTGGACTAATGAAAAACTGTTTTTT. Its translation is CASSVHTGGWTNEKLFF.

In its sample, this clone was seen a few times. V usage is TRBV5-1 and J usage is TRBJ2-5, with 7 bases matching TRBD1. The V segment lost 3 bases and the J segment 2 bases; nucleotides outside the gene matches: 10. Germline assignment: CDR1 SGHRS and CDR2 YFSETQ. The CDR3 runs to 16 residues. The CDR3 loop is CASSSASDRPQETQYF. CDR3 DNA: TGCGCCAGCAGCTCAGCCTCGGACAGGCCGCAAGAGACCCAGTACTTC.

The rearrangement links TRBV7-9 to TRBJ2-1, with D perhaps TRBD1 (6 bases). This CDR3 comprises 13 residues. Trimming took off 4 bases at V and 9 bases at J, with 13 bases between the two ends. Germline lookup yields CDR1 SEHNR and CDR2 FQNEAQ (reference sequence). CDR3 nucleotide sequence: TGTGCCAGCAGCTCGCCTACAGGGCCTGAGCAGTTCTTC. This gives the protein CASSSPTGPEQFF. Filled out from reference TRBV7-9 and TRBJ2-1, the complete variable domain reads DTGVSQNPRHKITKRGQNVTFRCDPISEHNRLYWYRQTLGQGPEFLTYFQNEAQLEKSRLLSDRFSAERPKGSFSTLEIQRTEQGDSAMYLCASSSPTGPEQFFGPGTRLTVL.

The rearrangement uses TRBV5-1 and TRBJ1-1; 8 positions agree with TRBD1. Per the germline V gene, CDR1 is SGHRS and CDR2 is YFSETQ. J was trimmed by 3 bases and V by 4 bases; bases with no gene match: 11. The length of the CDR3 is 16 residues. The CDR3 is CASSDRRKDRDTEAFF. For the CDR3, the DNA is TGCGCCAGCAGCGACCGTCGGAAGGACAGGGACACTGAAGCTTTCTTT. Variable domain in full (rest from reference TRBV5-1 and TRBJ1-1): KAGVTQTPRYLIKTRGQQVTLSCSPISGHRSVSWYQQTPGQGLQFLFEYFSETQRNKGNFPGRFSGRQFSNSRSEMNVSTLELGDSALYLCASSDRRKDRDTEAFFGQGTRLTVV.

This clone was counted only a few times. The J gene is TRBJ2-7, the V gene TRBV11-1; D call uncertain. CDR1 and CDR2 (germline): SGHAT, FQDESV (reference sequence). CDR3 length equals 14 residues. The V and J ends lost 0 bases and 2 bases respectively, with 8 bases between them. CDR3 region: CASSLAPGPYEQYV. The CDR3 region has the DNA TGTGCCAGCAGCTTAGCGCCAGGTCCCTACGAGCAGTACGTC.

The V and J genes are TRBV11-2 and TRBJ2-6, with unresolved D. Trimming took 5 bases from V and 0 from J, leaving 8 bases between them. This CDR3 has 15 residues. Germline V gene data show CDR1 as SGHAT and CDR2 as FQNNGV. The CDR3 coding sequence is TGTGCCAGCAGCCCTACACGCTCTGGGGCCAACGTCCTGACTTTC. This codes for CASSPTRSGANVLTF. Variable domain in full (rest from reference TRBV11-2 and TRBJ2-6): EAGVAQSPRYKIIEKRQSVAFWCNPISGHATLYWYQQILGQGPKLLIQFQNNGVVDDSQLPKDRFSAERLKGVDSTLKIQPAKLEDSAVYLCASSPTRSGANVLTFGAGSRLTVL.

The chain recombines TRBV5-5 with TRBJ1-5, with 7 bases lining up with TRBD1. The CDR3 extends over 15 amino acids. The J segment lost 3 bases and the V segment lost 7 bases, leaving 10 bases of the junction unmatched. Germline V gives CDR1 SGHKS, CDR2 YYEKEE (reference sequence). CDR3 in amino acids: CASSSVTGNNQPQHF. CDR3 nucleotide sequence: TGTGCCAGCTCGAGTGTGACAGGGAACAATCAGCCCCAGCATTTT. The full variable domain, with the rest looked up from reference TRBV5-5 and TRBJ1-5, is DAGVTQSPTHLIKTRGQQVTLRCSPISGHKSVSWYQQVLGQGPQFIFQYYEKEERGRGNFPDRFSARQFPNYSSELNVNALLLGDSALYLCASSSVTGNNQPQHFGDGTRLSIL.

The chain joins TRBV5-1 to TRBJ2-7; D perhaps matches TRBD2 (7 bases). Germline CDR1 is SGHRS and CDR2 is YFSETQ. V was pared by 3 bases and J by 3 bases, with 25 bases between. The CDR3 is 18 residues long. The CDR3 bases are TGCGCCAGCAGCTCTTTGGGAGGGGGGGGAGAGTTGTACTACGAGCAGTACTTC. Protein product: CASSSLGGGGELYYEQYF.

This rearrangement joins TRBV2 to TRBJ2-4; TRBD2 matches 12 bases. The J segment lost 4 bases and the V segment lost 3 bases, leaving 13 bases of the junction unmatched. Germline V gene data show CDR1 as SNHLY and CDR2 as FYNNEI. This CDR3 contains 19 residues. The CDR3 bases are TGTGCCAGCAGTGAGGGGTGGCTAGCGGGGGGGCCTCGGAAAAACATTCAGTACTTC. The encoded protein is CASSEGWLAGGPRKNIQYF.

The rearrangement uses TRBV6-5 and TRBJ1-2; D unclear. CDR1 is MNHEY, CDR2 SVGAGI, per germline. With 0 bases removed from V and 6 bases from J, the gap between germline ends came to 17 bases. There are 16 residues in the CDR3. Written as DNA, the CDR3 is TGTGCCAGCAGTTACTCGATTTTAGTGTCAGCCGATGGCTACACCTTC. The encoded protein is CASSYSILVSADGYTF.

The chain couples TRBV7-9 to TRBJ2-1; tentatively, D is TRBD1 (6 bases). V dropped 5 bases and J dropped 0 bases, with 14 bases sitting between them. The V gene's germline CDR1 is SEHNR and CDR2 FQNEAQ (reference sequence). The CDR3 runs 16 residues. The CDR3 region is CASSKPRGSSYNEQFF. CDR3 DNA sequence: TGTGCCAGCAGCAAGCCCAGGGGAAGCTCCTACAATGAGCAGTTCTTC.

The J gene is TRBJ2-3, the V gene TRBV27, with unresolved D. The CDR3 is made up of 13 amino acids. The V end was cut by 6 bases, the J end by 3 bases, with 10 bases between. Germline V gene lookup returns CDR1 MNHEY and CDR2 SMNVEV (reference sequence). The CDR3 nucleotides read TGTGCCAGCAGATCATGGGAAACAGATACGCAGTATTTT. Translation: CASRSWETDTQYF.

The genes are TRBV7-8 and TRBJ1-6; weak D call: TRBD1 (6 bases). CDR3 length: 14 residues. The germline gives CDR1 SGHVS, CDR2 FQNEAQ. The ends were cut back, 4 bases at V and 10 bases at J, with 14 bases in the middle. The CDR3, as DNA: TGTGCCAGCAGCTCCGTGGGGGCTCAATCACCCCTCCACTTT. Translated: CASSSVGAQSPLHF.

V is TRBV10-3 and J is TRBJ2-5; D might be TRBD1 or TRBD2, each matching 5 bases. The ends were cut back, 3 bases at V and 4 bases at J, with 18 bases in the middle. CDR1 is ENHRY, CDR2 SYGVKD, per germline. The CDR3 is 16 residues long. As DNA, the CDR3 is TGTGCCATCAGTGATTATGTGACGGGTGGGGGAGAGACCCAGTACTTC. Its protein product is CAISDYVTGGGETQYF.

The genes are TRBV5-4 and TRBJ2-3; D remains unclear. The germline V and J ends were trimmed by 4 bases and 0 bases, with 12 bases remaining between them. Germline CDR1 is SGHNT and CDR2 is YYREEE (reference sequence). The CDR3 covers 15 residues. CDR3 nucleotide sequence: TGTGCCAGCAGCCTGGGGTCAACTAGCACAGATACGCAGTATTTT. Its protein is CASSLGSTSTDTQYF.

CDR3 loop: CASSQPGGYNSPLHF. The CDR3 DNA reads TGTGCCAGCAGCCAACCAGGGGGGTATAATTCACCCCTCCACTTT. V usage is TRBV4-2 and J usage is TRBJ1-6; TRBD1 agrees at 7 bases. J lost 4 bases, V lost 2 bases, and 2 bases had no gene match. The CDR3 covers 15 residues. Looked up from germline, CDR1 is LGHNA and CDR2 is YNFKEQ.